The 7 T cell receptor beta chains below come from one sample, sequenced in a study of STAT5B mutations in CD4+ large granular lymphocyte leukemia. Some clones are missing from TCRdb's copy, which holds only in-frame ones; the method was immunoSEQ multiplex PCR. The sample records about 21,000 clones, about three quarters being singletons. The specimen sequenced was CD4+ T cells from blood buffy coats. The receptors originated from a human donor in good health.

V usage is TRBV27 and J usage is TRBJ1-2, with TRBD1 as a possible D gene (5 bases). The CDR3 is 19 residues long. V gave up 2 bases and J gave up 0 bases, with 22 bases separating them. The germline gives CDR1 MNHEY, CDR2 SMNVEV (reference sequence). DNA of the CDR3: TGTGCCAGCAGTTTACGTGGGGTCGGTGCGGGGGGAGCTAACTATGGCTACACCTTC. This codes for CASSLRGVGAGGANYGYTF.

The chain uses TRBV30 and TRBJ1-1, with D uncertain. Germline values: CDR1 GTSNPN, CDR2 SVGIG (reference sequence). The CDR3 is 12 amino acids. V dropped 5 bases and J dropped 5 bases, with 12 bases sitting between them. CDR3 sequence reads: CAWGSGWTEAFF. The DNA for the CDR3 is TGTGCCTGGGGGTCCGGGTGGACTGAAGCTTTCTTT.

The chain combines TRBV28 with TRBJ2-5, with no clear D. Trimming removed 5 bases at V and 5 bases at J, with 18 bases between. The CDR3 is 15 amino acids. Germline V gene lookup returns CDR1 MDHEN and CDR2 SYDVKM. The CDR3 sequence: CASSDLASNRETQYF. In DNA, the CDR3 is TGTGCCAGCAGTGACTTAGCCTCGAATCGGGAGACCCAGTACTTC.

J is TRBJ1-1 and V is TRBV20-1, with TRBD1 as a possible D gene (5 bases). Germline V gene data show CDR1 as DFQATT and CDR2 as SNEGSKA (reference sequence). The CDR3 consists of 11 residues. V lost 3 bases and J 10 bases, leaving 12 bases between the germline ends. The CDR3 spells CSASAGDLAFF. CDR3 bases: TGCAGTGCTAGTGCGGGGGATTTAGCTTTCTTT.

CDR3 nucleotides: TGTGCCAGCAGTTCCTCCAGGGGGACTGAAGCTTTCTTT. Residues: CASSSSRGTEAFF. The chain combines TRBV6-5 with TRBJ1-1, with TRBD1 identical over 7 bases. Losses at the gene ends were 4 bases for V and 5 bases for J; bases not matched to a gene: 4. CDR1 and CDR2 (germline): MNHEY, SVGAGI. CDR3 length: 13 residues.

V is TRBV10-1 and J is TRBJ2-2; 9 bases map to TRBD2. The CDR3 spans 16 residues. Germline V lookup: CDR1 WNHNN, CDR2 SYGVQD (reference sequence). V lost 4 bases and J lost 6; bases outside the gene matches: 9. CDR3 region: CASSAAGTSFAGELFF. The DNA of the CDR3 is TGCGCCAGCAGTGCGGCCGGGACTAGCTTCGCCGGGGAGCTGTTTTTT.

The gene calls are TRBV18 and TRBJ2-7, with 8 bases that match TRBD1. Trimming took 0 bases from V and 2 from J; bases not matched to a gene: 9. The length of the CDR3 is 17 residues. Germline V gene sequence: CDR1 KGHSH, CDR2 LQKENI. CDR3 in amino acids: CASSPPIQDRAPYEQYF. The DNA for the CDR3 is TGTGCCAGCTCACCACCGATACAGGACAGGGCACCCTACGAGCAGTACTTC.